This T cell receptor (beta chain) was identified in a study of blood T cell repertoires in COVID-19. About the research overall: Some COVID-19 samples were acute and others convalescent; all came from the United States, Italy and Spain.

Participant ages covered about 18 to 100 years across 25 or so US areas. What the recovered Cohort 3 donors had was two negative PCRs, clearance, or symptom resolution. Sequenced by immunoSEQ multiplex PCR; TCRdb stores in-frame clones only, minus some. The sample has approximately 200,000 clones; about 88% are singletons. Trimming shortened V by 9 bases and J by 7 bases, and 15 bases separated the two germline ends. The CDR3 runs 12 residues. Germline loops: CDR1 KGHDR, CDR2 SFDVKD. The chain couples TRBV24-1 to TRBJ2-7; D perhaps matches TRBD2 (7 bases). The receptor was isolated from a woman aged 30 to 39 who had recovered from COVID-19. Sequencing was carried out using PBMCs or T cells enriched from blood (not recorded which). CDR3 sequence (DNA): TGTGCCACCCAAGGGGGGGGTTGGGAGCAGTACTTC. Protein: CATQGGGWEQYF.